Following are 30 T cell receptor beta chains from one sample sequenced in a study of T cell repertoires in cytomegalovirus infection (dated by TCRdb to the late 2010s). Sequenced on an Illumina HiSeq 1500. TCRdb passed the public sequencing reads through fastp at Q25 and MiXCR, retaining productive beta sequences. Rows are unified per CDR3 protein, each entry keeping the most common DNA and genes. Counted in this sample were about 300,000 distinct CDR3 sequences; about 9.2% of them appeared once. Of the sample, approximately 2.4% is held by the ten largest clones. Sequencing was done on a sample of PBMCs. The receptor source for this set is a human donor in good health (CMV status not recorded). Some clones in this sample may be carry-over from other donors' samples.

This clonotype came up many times. The rearrangement uses TRBV28 and TRBJ2-6, with D uncertain. The CDR3 sequence is 13 residues long. V was shortened by 6 bases and J by 2 bases, with 5 bases between the two germline ends. The germline CDR1 and CDR2 sequences are MDHEN and SYDVKM. The CDR3 here is CASRPTGANVLTF. In DNA form, the CDR3 reads TGTGCCAGCAGACCCACTGGGGCCAACGTCCTGACTTTC.

This chain uses TRBV6-2 or TRBV6-3 with TRBJ1-5; 7 bases line up with TRBD1. Trimming removed 4 bases from V and 3 bases from J; junction bases left unmatched: 9. There are 16 residues in the CDR3. Germline CDR1 and CDR2: MNHEY and SVGEGT. The CDR3 bases are TGTGCCAGCAGTTGGGGGGGACAGCGCTTCAATCAGCCCCAGCATTTT. It specifies CASSWGGQRFNQPQHF.

The rearrangement joins TRBV6-5 to TRBJ1-1; maybe TRBD1 (5 bases). V lost 6 bases and J lost 8, with 10 bases in between. Germline loops: CDR1 MNHEY, CDR2 SVGAGI. The CDR3 has 11 amino acids. CDR3 residues: CASRRSGEAFF. The CDR3 DNA sequence: TGTGCCAGCAGACGATCAGGGGAAGCTTTCTTT.

This clonotype was recorded a few times. The chain employs TRBV4-2 and TRBJ2-7, with TRBD1 as a possible D gene (6 bases). The CDR3 runs to 15 residues. Germline CDR1 is LGHNA and CDR2 is YNFKEQ. V shed 0 bases and J shed 2 bases, with 11 bases lying between them. CDR3 sequence: CASSQEAGETYEQYF. The CDR3 DNA reads TGTGCCAGCAGCCAAGAAGCAGGGGAGACCTACGAGCAGTACTTC.

This clonotype appeared many times. The chain combines TRBV6-2 or TRBV6-3 with TRBJ1-1, with D possibly TRBD1 on 6 matching bases. The CDR3 loop spans 16 amino acids. Deletions cut 6 bases from V and 0 bases from J, with 17 bases between. Germline assignment: CDR1 MNHEY and CDR2 SVGEGT. The CDR3 is CASSWPRGRLNTEAFF. CDR3 DNA sequence: TGTGCCAGCAGCTGGCCCCGGGGGCGATTGAACACTGAAGCTTTCTTT.

The rearrangement links TRBV6-6 to TRBJ2-7, with D possibly being TRBD1 (6 bases). CDR3 length equals 15 residues. Trimming shortened V by 0 bases and J by 3 bases, and 12 bases separated the two germline ends. CDR1 and CDR2 (germline): MNHNY, SVGAGI (reference sequence). The CDR3 sequence is CASSYSSGQFYEQYV. Written as DNA, the CDR3 is TGTGCCAGCAGTTACTCGAGTGGACAGTTCTACGAGCAGTACGTC.

This clonotype appeared many times. The chain links TRBV7-2 to TRBJ1-1; no definite D call. This CDR3 has 20 residues. V was shortened by 3 bases and J by 5 bases, with 31 bases between the two germline ends. The germline V gene has CDR1 SGHTA and CDR2 FQGNSA. The CDR3 reads CASSFGQGSSRQGSKTEAFF. The CDR3 DNA sequence: TGTGCCAGCAGCTTTGGGCAAGGGAGCAGTAGACAAGGGAGCAAAACTGAAGCTTTCTTT.

This chain connects TRBV2 to TRBJ1-5; tentatively, D is TRBD1 (6 bases). V was pared by 4 bases and J by 2 bases, with 21 bases between. There are 18 residues in the CDR3. CDR1 and CDR2 (germline): SNHLY, FYNNEI. The CDR3 here is CASSVETGPAAGNQPQHF. The CDR3 DNA reads TGTGCCAGCAGTGTCGAGACAGGACCCGCGGCAGGCAATCAGCCCCAGCATTTT.

This clonotype was seen a few times. This chain uses TRBV11-3 with TRBJ1-1, with 8 nucleotides matching TRBD1. Germline values: CDR1 SGHNT, CDR2 YENEEA. V shed 5 bases and J 11 bases; nucleotides not matched to a gene: 10. The CDR3 is 13 amino acids. The CDR3 sequence is CASSRGTGREAFF. CDR3 sequence (DNA): TGTGCCAGCAGCCGGGGGACAGGCCGGGAGGCTTTCTTT.

This clonotype was recorded a few times. The chain joins TRBV28 to TRBJ1-2, with 11 bases aligning to TRBD1. V lost 6 bases and J lost 4; bases outside the gene matches: 7. CDR3 length equals 15 residues. Germline V gene sequence: CDR1 MDHEN, CDR2 SYDVKM. The CDR3 region is CASRIGTGGTYGYTF. The CDR3 region has the DNA TGTGCCAGCAGGATCGGGACAGGGGGTACCTATGGCTACACCTTC.

The chain joins TRBV20-1 to TRBJ1-1; D ambiguous. The ends were cut back, 3 bases at V and 7 bases at J, with 18 bases in the middle. The CDR3 is 14 residues long. Germline loops: CDR1 DFQATT, CDR2 SNEGSKA (reference sequence). CDR3 DNA: TGCAGTGCTAGGGTCCGGACTTCTGCACGTGAAGCTTTCTTT. Translating gives CSARVRTSAREAFF.

In this sample, this clonotype turned up many times. V and J are TRBV6-2 or TRBV6-3 and TRBJ1-1, with D possibly being TRBD1 (5 bases). The CDR3 length is 15 residues. The V and J ends lost 7 bases and 7 bases respectively, with 22 bases between them. Germline V CDR1 and CDR2: MNHEY, SVGEGT. The CDR3 sequence is CASTWRQFQTNEAFF. CDR3 bases: TGTGCCAGCACCTGGCGACAGTTCCAAACGAATGAAGCTTTCTTT.

The rearrangement uses TRBV28 and TRBJ1-6, with unresolved D. The ends were cut back, 5 bases at V and 18 bases at J, with 14 bases in the middle. This CDR3 has 11 amino acids. Germline lookup yields CDR1 MDHEN and CDR2 SYDVKM. The CDR3 region has the DNA TGTGCCAGCAGTCTCGGAGATATAAACCACTTT. Its protein product is CASSLGDINHF.

The V call is TRBV20-1, the J call TRBJ1-6; 10 bases align to TRBD1. V was clipped by 3 bases and J by 10 bases; unmatched bases: 12. The CDR3 covers 16 residues. Germline CDR1 is DFQATT and CDR2 is SNEGSKA (reference sequence). The CDR3 DNA reads as TGCAGTGCTAGCTCCCTTGGGACAGGGGTTGGCTCACCCCTCCACTTT. This encodes CSASSLGTGVGSPLHF.

This clonotype was observed many times. The chain uses TRBV4-1 and TRBJ2-7; 7 bases are a match to TRBD1. V was pared by 6 bases and J by 3 bases, with 8 bases of the junction left unmatched. The CDR3 loop spans 14 amino acids. The germline gives CDR1 MGHRA, CDR2 YSYEKL. DNA for the CDR3: TGCGCCAGCAGTTCGCCGGGACAGAACTACGAGCAGTACTTC. Translation gives CASSSPGQNYEQYF.

This clonotype was seen repeatedly, ten times or more. One end of the junction does not line up with germline, which may come from a read error. V is TRBV10-3 and J is TRBJ2-3; the match to TRBD2 covers 9 bases. Germline CDR1 and CDR2: ENHRY and SYGVKD. CDR3 length: 12 amino acids. CDR3 DNA: TGTGCCATCAGTCATAGCGGGGGCCTGGGGGATTTT. It yields the protein CAISHSGGLGDF.

This sequence joins TRBV7-9 and TRBJ1-3, with TRBD1 identical over 7 bases. The germline V gene encodes CDR1 SEHNR and CDR2 FQNEAQ (reference sequence). CDR3 length: 17 amino acids. The V and J ends lost 4 bases and 2 bases, in that order; junction bases with no gene match: 11. CDR3 protein: CASSSRPSDRAGNTIYF. CDR3 in DNA: TGTGCCAGCAGCTCTAGACCTTCAGACAGGGCTGGAAACACCATATATTTT.

V gene TRBV5-5 combines with J gene TRBJ2-1, with 10 bases that match TRBD2. Germline V gives CDR1 SGHKS, CDR2 YYEKEE (reference sequence). V trimming: 4 bases; J trimming: 8 bases; junction bases outside the gene matches: 15. The CDR3 is 17 residues long. The CDR3 reads CASSRAWSGGALYEQFF. For the CDR3, the DNA is TGTGCCAGCAGCAGGGCGTGGAGCGGGGGGGCCTTGTATGAGCAGTTCTTC.

This rearrangement joins TRBV29-1 to TRBJ2-2; 10 nucleotides agree with TRBD1. The germline V gene encodes CDR1 SQVTM and CDR2 ANQGSEA. The CDR3 is 15 amino acids. V gave up 6 bases and J gave up 6 bases; unmatched junction bases: 10. The CDR3 DNA reads as TGCAGCGTCCGGGAGGGACAGGGGATCGCCGGGGAGCTGTTTTTT. It specifies CSVREGQGIAGELFF.

At least ten counts were recorded for this clonotype. The chain carries TRBV23-1 and TRBJ2-1; TRBD2 matches 10 bases. TRBV23-1 is reported as an ORF; its role is uncertain. The V segment lost 2 bases and the J segment 6 bases; nucleotides outside the gene matches: 7. CDR3 size: 16 residues. In DNA, the CDR3 is TGCGCCAGCAGTCAACCCCGCGGGACTAGCGCCAATGAGCAGTTCTTC. This codes for CASSQPRGTSANEQFF.

The V call is TRBV7-9, the J call TRBJ1-5; unclear D gene. Germline V CDR1 and CDR2: SEHNR, FQNEAQ (reference sequence). The CDR3 totals 13 residues. Between the trimmed V and J ends, which lost 1 base and 6 bases, there was a span of 7 bases. CDR3 in amino acids: CASSLEGPQPQHF. The CDR3 DNA sequence: TGTGCCAGCAGCTTAGAGGGTCCTCAGCCCCAGCATTTT.

This clonotype was picked up many times. The gene calls are TRBV7-6 and TRBJ2-3; D tentatively fits TRBD1 or TRBD2 (5 bases each). V shed 2 bases and J shed 6 bases, with 18 bases lying between them. Germline V lookup: CDR1 SGHVS, CDR2 FNYEAQ. This CDR3 has 16 residues. The CDR3 loop is CASSLTPGRLGDTQYF. In nucleotides, the CDR3 is TGTGCCAGCAGCTTAACCCCGGGACGCTTGGGGGATACGCAGTATTTT.

This clonotype occurred a few times. The genes are TRBV15 and TRBJ2-3; D is perhaps TRBD1 or TRBD2 (5 bases each). The CDR3 loop spans 15 amino acids. Germline CDR1 reads LNHNV; CDR2 reads YYDKDF (reference sequence). V gave up 0 bases and J gave up 4 bases, with 11 bases separating them. Written as DNA, the CDR3 is TGTGCCACCAGCAGAGATCCGAGGGGATCAGATACGCAGTATTTT. The encoded protein is CATSRDPRGSDTQYF.

This clonotype was recorded at least ten times. This chain joins TRBV6-1 and TRBJ1-2, with TRBD1 matching 7 bases. Germline loops: CDR1 MNHNS, CDR2 SASEGT. The CDR3 runs 12 residues. The junction had 6 bases not matched to a gene; V was cut back by 6 bases and J by 8 bases. The CDR3 loop is CASSDRVRGYTF. The CDR3 region has the DNA TGTGCCAGCAGCGACAGGGTGAGAGGCTACACCTTC.

The genes are TRBV27 and TRBJ1-2; a weak D match, TRBD1 (6 bases). This CDR3 is built from 13 residues. The V end lost 6 bases, the J end lost 8 bases, and 16 bases lay between the germline ends. Germline assignment: CDR1 MNHEY and CDR2 SMNVEV (reference sequence). This CDR3 reads CASRITAGAGYTF. CDR3 in DNA: TGTGCCAGCAGGATAACCGCAGGGGCCGGCTACACCTTC.

This clonotype has only a few counts. The rearrangement links TRBV24-1 to TRBJ2-5; D may match TRBD1 or TRBD2 (5 bases each). CDR1 and CDR2 from the germline V gene are KGHDR and SFDVKD. Trimming pared 2 bases from V and 7 bases from J, leaving 13 bases between. The CDR3 is 14 residues long. The CDR3 DNA sequence: TGTGCCACCAGTGATTCGCCCGGGGCCATGACCCAGTACTTC. Translated: CATSDSPGAMTQYF.

This chain uses TRBV3-1 with TRBJ2-6; 8 bases fit TRBD1. Germline assignment: CDR1 LGHDT and CDR2 YNNKEL (reference sequence). After removal of 2 bases from V and 2 bases from J, the junction contained 11 bases not matched to a gene. This CDR3 is built from 19 residues. CDR3 amino acids: CASSQTPIQTGAGANVLTF. The CDR3 DNA follows: TGTGCCAGCAGCCAAACCCCCATACAGACAGGGGCTGGGGCCAACGTCCTGACTTTC.

The CDR3: CSASSGGVYEQYV. In DNA, the CDR3 is TGCAGTGCTAGTAGCGGGGGGGTCTACGAGCAGTACGTC. The chain uses TRBV20-1 and TRBJ2-7, with 11 bases fitting TRBD2. The junction had 1 base not matched to a gene; V was cut back by 3 bases and J by 3 bases. This CDR3 is 13 amino acids long. Germline assignment: CDR1 DFQATT and CDR2 SNEGSKA (reference sequence).

The chain employs TRBV28 and TRBJ2-2; D is undetermined. This CDR3 is 16 amino acids long. Germline CDR1 and CDR2: MDHEN and SYDVKM. With 6 bases removed from V and 1 base from J, the gap between germline ends came to 15 bases. The CDR3: CASRKDGPMNTGELFF. CDR3 sequence (DNA): TGTGCCAGCAGGAAGGACGGGCCTATGAACACCGGGGAGCTGTTTTTT.

Only a few counts were recorded for this clonotype. The chain joins TRBV20-1 to TRBJ2-5; 11 positions match TRBD1. The CDR3 has 15 amino acids. In germline, CDR1 is DFQATT, CDR2 SNEGSKA (reference sequence). V was clipped by 3 bases and J by 4 bases; unmatched bases: 7. CDR3 bases: TGCAGTGCTAGTTTAGGGACAGGGGGAGGAGAGACCCAGTACTTC. Translated, it gives CSASLGTGGGETQYF.